The rows below give T cell receptor beta chains drawn from one sample of a study of shared T cell receptors in the human thymus. TCRdb's table, derived via immunoSEQ multiplex PCR, lists solely in-frame clones and lacks some. The sample records about 380,000 clones, 95% being singletons. The sample was thymocytes. The receptors were sampled from a human donor. The CDR3 runs from the conserved cysteine through the conserved F or W. A D gene is named only where the DNA matches it firmly. Size values are once, few and many counts, or a class for expanded clones, and some rows have none.

D: NA; size: NA; J: TRBJ2-2; V: TRBV28; CDR3: CASSSAPGTQNTGELFF; DNA: TGTGCCAGCAGTTCGGCCCCCGGGACACAGAACACCGGGGAGCTGTTTTTT
D: NA; size: once; J: TRBJ2-7; V: TRBV28; CDR3: CASRRTVGTYEQYF; DNA: TGTGCCAGCAGACGGACAGTGGGGACCTACGAGCAGTACTTC
D: NA; size: NA; J: TRBJ2-3; V: TRBV6-5; CDR3: CASSDIKGLLDTQYF; DNA: TGTGCCAGCAGCGACATCAAGGGGTTATTGGATACGCAGTATTTT
D: NA; size: NA; J: TRBJ2-1; V: TRBV6-5; CDR3: CASSPSGLWQFF; DNA: TGTGCCAGCAGCCCCAGTGGGCTTTGGCAGTTCTTC
D: NA; size: NA; J: TRBJ2-5; V: TRBV15; CDR3: CATSSRGLETQYF; DNA: TGTGCCACCAGCAGTCGGGGGCTGGAGACCCAGTACTTC
D: NA; size: NA; J: TRBJ2-2; V: TRBV14; CDR3: CASSPSGVGELFF; DNA: TGTGCCAGCAGCCCCTCCGGGGTCGGGGAGCTGTTTTTT
D: NA; size: once; J: TRBJ2-7; V: TRBV23-1; CDR3: CASSHRTGTASSYEQYF; DNA: TGCGCCAGCAGTCATCGGACCGGGACGGCCAGCTCCTACGAGCAGTACTTC
D: NA; size: NA; J: TRBJ2-6; V: TRBV4-1; CDR3: CASSQGEAEAGANVLTF; DNA: TGCGCCAGCAGCCAAGGGGAAGCGGAGGCTGGGGCCAACGTCCTGACTTTC
D: NA; size: NA; J: TRBJ2-7; V: TRBV28; CDR3: CASMPSAYEQYF; DNA: TGTGCCAGTATGCCTTCCGCTTACGAGCAGTACTTC
D: NA; size: NA; J: TRBJ1-2; V: TRBV28; CDR3: CASSSGINYGYTF; DNA: TGTGCCAGCAGTTCCGGTATAAACTATGGCTACACCTTC
D: TRBD2; size: NA; J: TRBJ2-1; V: TRBV30; CDR3: CAWSEAGAHNEQFF; DNA: TGTGCCTGGAGTGAAGCGGGAGCCCACAATGAGCAGTTCTTC
D: TRBD2; size: NA; J: TRBJ2-7; V: TRBV14; CDR3: CASSRRLAGDYEQYF; DNA: TGTGCCAGCAGCCGAAGACTAGCGGGAGATTACGAGCAGTACTTC
D: NA; size: NA; J: TRBJ2-7; V: TRBV23-1; CDR3: CASSRGVEQYF; DNA: TGCGCCAGCAGTCGGGGCGTTGAGCAGTACTTC
D: NA; size: NA; J: TRBJ2-1; V: TRBV9; CDR3: CASSVRFGNSYNEQFF; DNA: TGTGCCAGCAGCGTACGATTCGGGAACTCCTACAATGAGCAGTTCTTC
D: NA; size: NA; J: TRBJ2-2; V: TRBV14; CDR3: CASSSVPRALNTGELFF; DNA: TGTGCCAGCAGCTCAGTCCCCAGGGCCTTGAACACCGGGGAGCTGTTTTTT
D: NA; size: NA; J: TRBJ1-2; V: TRBV6-1; CDR3: CASSEAGKTPGYGYTF; DNA: TGTGCCAGCAGTGAAGCGGGAAAGACACCCGGGTATGGCTACACCTTC
D: NA; size: NA; J: TRBJ1-5; V: TRBV6-5; CDR3: CASRSRANQPQHF; DNA: TGTGCCAGCAGGAGTAGGGCAAATCAGCCCCAGCATTTT
D: TRBD2; size: NA; J: TRBJ2-7; V: TRBV4-1; CDR3: CASSQEASGRWYEQYF; DNA: TGCGCCAGCAGCCAAGAGGCTAGCGGGAGGTGGTACGAGCAGTACTTC
D: TRBD1; size: NA; J: TRBJ2-1; V: TRBV5-1; CDR3: CASSLVVGTGPIAYNEQFF; DNA: TGCGCCAGCAGCTTGGTGGTTGGGACAGGGCCTATCGCCTACAATGAGCAGTTCTTC
D: TRBD2; size: NA; J: TRBJ2-3; V: TRBV7-3; CDR3: CASSLVLAGSTDTQYF; DNA: TGTGCCAGCAGCCTCGTACTAGCGGGAAGCACAGATACGCAGTATTTT
D: TRBD2; size: NA; J: TRBJ2-3; V: TRBV28; CDR3: CASSRKGLAGGSTDTQYF; DNA: TGTGCCAGCAGCCGCAAGGGACTAGCGGGGGGGAGCACAGATACGCAGTATTTT
D: NA; size: NA; J: TRBJ2-7; V: TRBV27; CDR3: CASSSGRSFSYEQYF; DNA: TGTGCCAGCAGTTCAGGCAGGTCCTTCTCCTACGAGCAGTACTTC
D: NA; size: NA; J: TRBJ2-2; V: TRBV28; CDR3: CASKIGGELFF; DNA: TGTGCCAGCAAAATTGGCGGGGAGCTGTTTTTT
D: NA; size: NA; J: TRBJ2-1; V: TRBV6-5; CDR3: CASSSPRWDEQFF; DNA: TGTGCCAGCAGTTCGCCCCGTTGGGATGAGCAGTTCTTC
D: NA; size: NA; J: TRBJ2-3; V: TRBV5-1; CDR3: CATADGNTDTQYF; DNA: TGCGCCACCGCGGACGGGAACACAGATACGCAGTATTTT
D: NA; size: NA; J: TRBJ1-2; V: TRBV28; CDR3: CASTMGQGRYGYTF; DNA: TGTGCCAGCACCATGGGGCAGGGGAGGTATGGCTACACCTTC
D: TRBD2; size: once; J: TRBJ2-5; V: TRBV27; CDR3: CASSGERLAVQETQYF; DNA: TGTGCCAGCAGTGGTGAACGACTAGCGGTGCAAGAGACCCAGTACTTC
D: TRBD1; size: NA; J: TRBJ2-3; V: TRBV18; CDR3: CASSLDRAVDTQYF; DNA: TGTGCCAGCTCACTGGACAGGGCGGTAGATACGCAGTATTTT
D: NA; size: NA; J: TRBJ2-7; V: TRBV4-3; CDR3: CASSQDLGARGVGEQYF; DNA: TGCGCCAGCAGCCAAGATCTGGGCGCGAGGGGAGTCGGCGAGCAGTACTTC
D: TRBD1; size: NA; J: TRBJ2-7; V: TRBV7-9; CDR3: CASSHALGTGYEQYF; DNA: TGTGCCAGCAGCCACGCCCTCGGGACAGGCTACGAGCAGTACTTC
D: NA; size: NA; J: TRBJ2-7; V: TRBV5-4; CDR3: CASSLKTTGSKLSLTYEQYF; DNA: TGTGCCAGCAGCTTGAAAACTACAGGGTCAAAACTAAGTCTAACCTACGAGCAGTACTTC
D: TRBD1; size: NA; J: TRBJ2-1; V: TRBV30; CDR3: CAWAGDRRSYNEQFF; DNA: TGTGCCTGGGCCGGGGACAGACGCTCCTACAATGAGCAGTTCTTC
D: TRBD1; size: NA; J: TRBJ2-1; V: TRBV5-1; CDR3: CASSHQTGVLLGEQFF; DNA: TGCGCCAGCAGCCATCAGACAGGGGTGCTGTTAGGTGAGCAGTTCTTC
D: NA; size: few; J: TRBJ1-5; V: TRBV6-1; CDR3: CASSEVWDVVQPQHF; DNA: TGTGCCAGCAGTGAAGTGTGGGACGTCGTTCAGCCCCAGCATTTT
D: NA; size: few; J: TRBJ1-2; V: TRBV28; CDR3: CASTGVYGYTF; DNA: TGTGCCAGCACAGGAGTCTATGGCTACACCTTC
D: NA; size: NA; J: TRBJ1-2; V: TRBV28; CDR3: CASSDLRGSLFFYGYTF; DNA: TGTGCCAGCAGTGATCTCCGGGGCTCACTCTTCTTTTATGGCTACACCTTC
D: NA; size: NA; J: TRBJ2-5; V: TRBV10-3; CDR3: CAISGSSVAQETQYF; DNA: TGTGCCATCAGTGGGAGTTCCGTAGCCCAAGAGACCCAGTACTTC
D: NA; size: NA; J: TRBJ2-5; V: TRBV9; CDR3: CASSVRQQETQYF; DNA: TGTGCCAGCAGCGTGAGACAGCAAGAGACCCAGTACTTC
D: TRBD1; size: NA; J: TRBJ1-2; V: TRBV27; CDR3: CASNGCSGQGACGYTF; DNA: TGTGCCAGCAACGGATGCTCGGGACAGGGGGCTTGTGGCTACACCTTC
D: TRBD2; size: NA; J: TRBJ2-3; V: TRBV14; CDR3: CASSQELTSGKRTDTQYF; DNA: TGTGCCAGCAGCCAGGAATTGACTAGCGGGAAGCGCACAGATACGCAGTATTTT
D: NA; size: NA; J: TRBJ1-5; V: TRBV28; CDR3: CASGRTYSNQPQHF; DNA: TGTGCCAGCGGACGGACTTATAGCAATCAGCCCCAGCATTTT
D: NA; size: NA; J: TRBJ2-1; V: TRBV5-6; CDR3: CASSLASPFDEQFF; DNA: TGTGCCAGCAGCTTGGCCTCTCCTTTCGATGAGCAGTTCTTC
D: NA; size: NA; J: TRBJ2-1; V: TRBV14; CDR3: CASSLTSYNEQFF; DNA: TGTGCCAGCAGCTTGACCTCCTACAATGAGCAGTTCTTC
D: NA; size: NA; J: TRBJ2-7; V: TRBV28; CDR3: CASSSPLPRGSYEQYF; DNA: TGTGCCAGCAGTTCTCCTCTCCCCCGAGGGTCCTACGAGCAGTACTTC
D: TRBD2; size: NA; J: TRBJ2-7; V: TRBV11-3; CDR3: CASSPTTSGIYEQYF; DNA: TGTGCCAGCAGCCCCACGACTAGCGGAATCTACGAGCAGTACTTC
D: TRBD2; size: NA; J: TRBJ2-1; V: TRBV11-3; CDR3: CASSLVSGTSSYNEQFF; DNA: TGTGCCAGCAGCTTAGTATCGGGGACTAGCAGCTACAATGAGCAGTTCTTC
D: TRBD2; size: NA; J: TRBJ2-7; V: TRBV7-2; CDR3: CASSRTASGTSGSYEQYF; DNA: TGTGCCAGCAGTCGCACTGCTTCCGGGACTAGCGGGAGCTACGAGCAGTACTTC
D: NA; size: NA; J: TRBJ1-2; V: TRBV4-3; CDR3: CASRADSPGVNYGYTF; DNA: TGCGCCAGCAGGGCGGACAGCCCAGGAGTTAACTATGGCTACACCTTC
D: TRBD1; size: NA; J: TRBJ1-2; V: TRBV7-9; CDR3: CASSLARTGEGGYTF; DNA: TGTGCCAGCAGCTTAGCCCGGACAGGGGAGGGGGGCTACACCTTC
D: NA; size: NA; J: TRBJ1-2; V: TRBV29-1; CDR3: CSVEDGERAGGYTF; DNA: TGCAGCGTTGAAGATGGGGAAAGGGCGGGGGGCTACACCTTC
D: TRBD1; size: NA; J: TRBJ1-5; V: TRBV28; CDR3: CASSSRGRGNQPQHF; DNA: TGTGCCAGCAGTTCCAGGGGGCGCGGAAATCAGCCCCAGCATTTT
D: TRBD1; size: NA; J: TRBJ1-1; V: TRBV27; CDR3: CASSFYPPIGTGGKGTEAFF; DNA: TGTGCCAGCAGTTTTTACCCTCCGATCGGAACAGGGGGAAAAGGCACTGAAGCTTTCTTT
D: TRBD1; size: few; J: TRBJ2-7; V: TRBV11-2; CDR3: CASSLVSGDRRF; DNA: TGTGCCAGCAGCTTAGTATCGGGGGACAGGCGCTTC